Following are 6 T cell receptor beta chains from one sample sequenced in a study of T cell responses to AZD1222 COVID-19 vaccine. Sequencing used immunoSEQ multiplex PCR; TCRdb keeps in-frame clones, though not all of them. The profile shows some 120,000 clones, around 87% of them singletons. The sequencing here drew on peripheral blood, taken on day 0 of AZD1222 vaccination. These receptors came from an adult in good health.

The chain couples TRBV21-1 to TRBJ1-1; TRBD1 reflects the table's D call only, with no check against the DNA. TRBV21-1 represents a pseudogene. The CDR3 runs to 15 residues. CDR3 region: CASDNQKGALPEAFF. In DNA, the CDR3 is TGTGCCAGCGACAATCAGAAGGGGGCGCTTCCTGAAGCTTTCTTT.

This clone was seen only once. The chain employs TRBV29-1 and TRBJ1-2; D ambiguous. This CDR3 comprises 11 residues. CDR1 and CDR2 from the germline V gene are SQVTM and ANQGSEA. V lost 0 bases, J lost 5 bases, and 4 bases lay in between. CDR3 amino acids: CSVEDRYGYTF. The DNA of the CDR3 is TGCAGCGTTGAAGATAGGTATGGCTACACCTTC. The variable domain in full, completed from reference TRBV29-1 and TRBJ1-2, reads SAVISQKPSRDICQRGTSLTIQCQVDSQVTMMFWYRQQPGQSLTLIATANQGSEATYESGFVIDKFPISRPNLTFSTLTVSNMSPEDSSIYLCSVEDRYGYTFGSGTRLTVV.

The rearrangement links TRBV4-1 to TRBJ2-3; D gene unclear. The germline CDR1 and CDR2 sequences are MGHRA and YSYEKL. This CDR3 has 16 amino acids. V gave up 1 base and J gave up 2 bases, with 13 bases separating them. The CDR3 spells CASSQVSRYYTDTQYF. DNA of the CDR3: TGCGCCAGCAGCCAAGTAAGCCGATACTACACAGATACGCAGTATTTT.

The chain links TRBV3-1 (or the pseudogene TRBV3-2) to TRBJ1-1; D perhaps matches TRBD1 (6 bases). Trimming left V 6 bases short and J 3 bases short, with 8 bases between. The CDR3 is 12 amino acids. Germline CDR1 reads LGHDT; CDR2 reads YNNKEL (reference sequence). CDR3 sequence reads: CASRRTDTEAFF. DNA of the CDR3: TGTGCCAGCAGGAGGACAGACACTGAAGCTTTCTTT.

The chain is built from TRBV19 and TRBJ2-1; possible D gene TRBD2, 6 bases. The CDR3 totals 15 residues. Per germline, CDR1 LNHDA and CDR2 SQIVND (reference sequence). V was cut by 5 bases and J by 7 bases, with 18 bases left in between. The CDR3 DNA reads TGTGCCAGTAGTCTTGCCCCCGGCGCGGGGAATGAGCAGTTCTTC. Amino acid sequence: CASSLAPGAGNEQFF. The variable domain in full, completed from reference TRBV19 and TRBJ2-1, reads DGGITQSPKYLFRKEGQNVTLSCEQNLNHDAMYWYRQDPGQGLRLIYYSQIVNDFQKGDIAEGYSVSREKKESFPLTVTSAQKNPTAFYLCASSLAPGAGNEQFFGPGTRLTVL.

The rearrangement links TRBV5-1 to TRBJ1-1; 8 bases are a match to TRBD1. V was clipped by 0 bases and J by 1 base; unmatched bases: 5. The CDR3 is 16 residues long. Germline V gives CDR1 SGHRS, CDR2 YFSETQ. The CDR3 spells CASSLGNRGRNTEAFF. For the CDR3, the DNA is TGCGCCAGCAGCTTGGGTAACAGGGGGAGGAACACTGAAGCTTTCTTT.